The rows below give T cell receptor beta chains drawn from one sample of a study of cytomegalovirus exposure and HLA in healthy donors. The table came from immunoSEQ multiplex PCR; TCRdb's copy has only in-frame clones and leaves some out. The sample contains fewer than 200,000 clones, more than 65% of which appear only once. The sequenced sample consisted of PBMCs. The receptors originated from a girl aged 2-9 years in good health and CMV-seropositive. The CDR3 runs from the conserved cysteine through the conserved F or W. Clone size, where shown, is once, few, many, or a class for clones that have expanded.

V: TRBV28
size: once
J: TRBJ1-4
CDR3: CASSHEALNEKLFF

V: TRBV5-8
size: .
J: TRBJ2-3
CDR3: CGRGVSTDTQYF

V: TRBV28
size: .
J: TRBJ2-7
CDR3: CASSRGGSGEQYF

V: TRBV25-1
size: .
J: TRBJ2-1
CDR3: CASSDARGEENEQFF

V: TRBV10-2
size: .
J: TRBJ1-1
CDR3: CASSSDKNTEAFF

V: TRBV25-1
size: .
J: TRBJ1-1
CDR3: CASSELGGPEAFF

V: TRBV5-1
size: .
J: TRBJ2-3
CDR3: CASSLGQDTDTQYF

V: TRBV6-1
size: .
J: TRBJ2-6
CDR3: CASNMKSGANVLTF

V: TRBV27
size: .
J: TRBJ2-7
CDR3: CASSFSGGTGAYEQYF

V: TRBV19
size: .
J: TRBJ1-2
CDR3: CASNRGQGVYGYTF

V: TRBV5-1
size: .
J: TRBJ1-2
CDR3: CASSLDSGKMFSYGYTF

V: TRBV18
size: .
J: TRBJ2-5
CDR3: CASQLAGLAQETQYF

V: TRBV27
size: .
J: TRBJ2-7
CDR3: CASSLVRGPGEQYF

V: TRBV28
size: .
J: TRBJ1-1
CDR3: CASSSPGGSEAFF

V: TRBV29-1
size: .
J: TRBJ2-7
CDR3: CSVAAGGGYEQYF

V: TRBV5-1
size: .
J: TRBJ2-7
CDR3: CASSGTGGRSYEQYF

V: TRBV6-4
size: few
J: TRBJ2-2
CDR3: CASSDGSGSNTGELFF

V: TRBV6-6
size: .
J: TRBJ1-2
CDR3: CASSEGQQVGYTF

V: TRBV18
size: .
J: TRBJ1-1
CDR3: CASSPAGTANTEAFF

V: TRBV30
size: .
J: TRBJ1-3
CDR3: CAWNRAAGNTIYF

V: TRBV5-4
size: .
J: TRBJ2-1
CDR3: CASSFAADEQFF

V: TRBV7-9
size: .
J: TRBJ2-5
CDR3: CASSLHRTAETQYF

V: TRBV4-2
size: once
J: TRBJ2-7
CDR3: CASSQGLANYEQYF

V: TRBV7-8
size: .
J: TRBJ1-1
CDR3: CASKSTQGFVAEAFF

V: TRBV1
size: .
J: TRBJ1-5
CDR3: CTSSRGTGDNQPQHF

V: TRBV7-2
size: .
J: TRBJ2-7
CDR3: CASSYSPYYEQYF

V: TRBV28
size: .
J: TRBJ1-2
CDR3: CASTPGLYYGYTF

V: TRBV5-6
size: few
J: TRBJ1-2
CDR3: CASTFGTGDSGYTF

V: TRBV7-3
size: .
J: TRBJ2-7
CDR3: CASSLYGEGLTYEQYF

V: TRBV28
size: .
J: TRBJ2-1
CDR3: CASSLDRDNEQFF

V: TRBV6-5
size: .
J: TRBJ1-2
CDR3: CASRRGGQGNYGYTF

V: TRBV30
size: .
J: TRBJ1-1
CDR3: CALGQNTEAFF

V: TRBV28
size: .
J: TRBJ1-1
CDR3: CASSLFVEGEAFF

V: TRBV28
size: .
J: TRBJ1-1
CDR3: CASSTPTVNTEAFF

V: TRBV30
size: .
J: TRBJ2-7
CDR3: CAWSGPGFIQRGPYEQYF

V: TRBV7-2
size: .
J: TRBJ2-7
CDR3: CASSTSSGRSEQYF

V: TRBV10-3
size: .
J: TRBJ2-3
CDR3: CAISVGAFSTDTQYF

V: TRBV2
size: .
J: TRBJ2-3
CDR3: CASRGGWADTQYF

V: TRBV19
size: .
J: TRBJ1-5
CDR3: CASSLAGSNQPQHF

V: TRBV6-6
size: .
J: TRBJ1-5
CDR3: CASSYRESSNQPQHF

V: TRBV15
size: .
J: TRBJ1-5
CDR3: CATSRDREGDSNQPQHF

V: TRBV30
size: .
J: TRBJ2-1
CDR3: CAWSVKSVRQREGDEQLF

V: TRBV12-5
size: .
J: TRBJ1-3
CDR3: CASGPHGVGGNTIYF

V: TRBV29-1
size: .
J: TRBJ1-3
CDR3: CSVGRLLSSGNTIYF

V: TRBV7-3
size: .
J: TRBJ1-6
CDR3: CASSLIAGYNSPLHF

V: TRBV6-1
size: .
J: TRBJ2-2
CDR3: CATAGANTGELFF